The source of this T cell receptor (beta chain) is a study of CD8 T cells in Susac syndrome (dated by TCRdb to about 2019). For context, the study as a whole: Of the Susac syndrome patients who were sequenced, 8 or 9 were in clinical remission while about 6 had clinically active disease. The study used repertoire sequencing to test whether antigen drove CD8+ T cell activation and differentiation in Susac syndrome. At blood withdrawal, Susac syndrome patients were therapy-naive, treated with corticosteroids (with IVIg additionally given to some), or treated with IVIg alone. Results the study describes overall, beyond this receptor: The number of individuals in the TCR sequencing and HLA analysis was recognized as being relatively small. In patients with Susac syndrome, the CD4+ T cell repertoire showed no detectable clonal expansion.

RNA was extracted using the RNeasy kit, and roughly 0.5 to 1 microgram was reverse transcribed with random hexamers. The immunoSEQ multiplex PCR assay, which covers 54 Vbeta and 13 Jbeta segments, was used to amplify TCR beta CDR3 regions. Bias from PCR amplification was corrected by using a synthetic template baseline for primer optimization and for computational correction. From the authors' description of their analysis: Reads were assigned to V, D and J genes according to IMGT and analyzed in immunoSEQ Analyzer, with only productive sequences retained. To calculate clonality, Shannon entropy was normalized by log2 of the number of productive unique sequences and then subtracted from one. For each patient and control, public and private clones were evaluated within the 100 most prevalent clones. Clones were defined as Susac-specific when absent from the healthy and MS cohorts, from about 1,100 published viral clones and from other ImmuneACCESS disease sequences. Starting from the raw public reads, TCRdb applied fastp trimming at Q25, assembled clones with MiXCR and retained in-frame beta chains. Duplicate CDR3 protein sequences are folded into a single record with the most common DNA and genes. It is TCRdb's table, rather than the study itself, that gives the V and J calls and clone size. The sample contains under 200,000 distinct CDR3 sequences, 90% to 96% of them found a single time. The ten largest clonotypes hold 0.095% to 0.15% of the sample.

Peripheral blood CD8+ and CD4+ T cells from healthy donors, Susac syndrome patients and multiple sclerosis patients were profiled by high-throughput TCR beta sequencing. The Susac syndrome patients fulfilled recently defined diagnostic criteria for definite or probable disease. Bulk CD8+ and CD4+ T cells were purified magnetically by negative isolation, whereas CD8+ TEMRA cells were enriched by FACS. Blood was collected in EDTA tubes and processed within 24 hours, with PBMCs isolated through density gradient centrifugation. PBMCs destined for TCR sequencing were cryopreserved in liquid nitrogen and later thawed in a 37 °C water bath. Purity of sorted or isolated CD4+, CD8+ and CD8+ TEMRA cells was at least 90%. Comment on this clonotype: Its antigen target is currently unknown. There are no base qualities to consult, and no much larger clone falls within one base.

The CDR3 starts with the cysteine, ends with the phenylalanine, and has 17 residues. Kept here is only the CDR3 DNA, which spans 51 bases and is read in frame from base 1. Sequences KGHDR (CDR1) and SFDVKD (CDR2) are obtained from the germline V gene. Compared with germline, V lacks 3 bases and J lacks 7 bases; bases without a gene match: 10. This receptor was identified in a human donor with Susac syndrome. Source material: CD4+ T cells from PBMCs. The rearranged segments are TRBV24-1 and TRBJ2-1; TRBD2 lines up with 11 middle nucleotides. The CDR3 region has the sequence CATSDPLSGRGRNEQFF. The DNA reads TGTGCCACCAGTGATCCCCTTAGCGGGAGGGGGCGGAATGAGCAGTTCTTC.